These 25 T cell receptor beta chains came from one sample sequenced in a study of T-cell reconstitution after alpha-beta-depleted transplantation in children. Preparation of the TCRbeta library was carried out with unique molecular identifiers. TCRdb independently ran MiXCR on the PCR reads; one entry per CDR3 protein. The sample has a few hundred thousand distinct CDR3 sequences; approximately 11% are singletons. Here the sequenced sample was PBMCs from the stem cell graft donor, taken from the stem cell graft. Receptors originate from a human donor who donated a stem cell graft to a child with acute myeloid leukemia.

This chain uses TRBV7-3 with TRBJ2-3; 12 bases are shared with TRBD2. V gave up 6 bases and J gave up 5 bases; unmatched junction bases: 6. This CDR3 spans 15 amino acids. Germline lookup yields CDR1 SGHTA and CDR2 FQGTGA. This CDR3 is CASSSTSGSEDTQYF. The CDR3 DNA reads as TGTGCCAGCAGTTCGACTAGCGGGAGTGAAGATACGCAGTATTTT.

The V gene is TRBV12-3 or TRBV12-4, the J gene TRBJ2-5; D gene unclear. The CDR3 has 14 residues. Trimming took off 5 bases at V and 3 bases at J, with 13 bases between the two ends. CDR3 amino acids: CASSPASYEETQYF. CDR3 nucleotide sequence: TGTGCCAGCAGTCCGGCGTCGTACGAAGAGACCCAGTACTTC.

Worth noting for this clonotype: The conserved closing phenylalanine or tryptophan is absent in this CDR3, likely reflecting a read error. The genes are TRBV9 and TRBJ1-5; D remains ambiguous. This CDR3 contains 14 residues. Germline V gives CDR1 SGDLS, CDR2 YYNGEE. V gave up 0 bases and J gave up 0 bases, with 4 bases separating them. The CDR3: CASSVGGSNQPQHS. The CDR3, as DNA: TGTGCCAGCAGCGTAGGAGGTAGCAATCAGCCCCAGCATTCT.

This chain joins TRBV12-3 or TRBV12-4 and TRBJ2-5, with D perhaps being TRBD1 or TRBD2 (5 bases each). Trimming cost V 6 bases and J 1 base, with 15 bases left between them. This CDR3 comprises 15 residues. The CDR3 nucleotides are TGTGCCAGCAGCCTATCCCGGGGCCTCCAAGAGACCCAGTACTTC. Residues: CASSLSRGLQETQYF.

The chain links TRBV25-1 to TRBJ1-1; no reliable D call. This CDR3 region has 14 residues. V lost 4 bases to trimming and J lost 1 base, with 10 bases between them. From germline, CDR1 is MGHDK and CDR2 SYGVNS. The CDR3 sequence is CASSGEQPNTEAFF. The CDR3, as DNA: TGTGCCAGCAGTGGGGAACAGCCGAACACTGAAGCTTTCTTT.

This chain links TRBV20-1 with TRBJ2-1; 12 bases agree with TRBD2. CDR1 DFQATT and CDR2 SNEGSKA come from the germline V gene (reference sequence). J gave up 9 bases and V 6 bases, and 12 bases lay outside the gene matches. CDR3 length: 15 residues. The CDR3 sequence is CSARLAGVGYGEQFF. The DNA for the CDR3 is TGCAGTGCCAGACTAGCGGGAGTGGGTTATGGTGAGCAGTTCTTC.

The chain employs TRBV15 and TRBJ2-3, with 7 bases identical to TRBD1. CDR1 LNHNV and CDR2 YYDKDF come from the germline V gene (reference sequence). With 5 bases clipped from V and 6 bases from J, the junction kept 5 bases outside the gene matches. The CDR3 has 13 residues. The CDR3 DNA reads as TGTGCCACCAGCGAAGGGGGCGCGGATACGCAGTATTTT. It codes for CATSEGGADTQYF.

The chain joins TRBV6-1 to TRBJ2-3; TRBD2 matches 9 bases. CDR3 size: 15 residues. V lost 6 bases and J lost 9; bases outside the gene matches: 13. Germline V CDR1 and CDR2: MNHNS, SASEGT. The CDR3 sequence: CASRVGVAGVETQYF. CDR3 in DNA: TGTGCCAGCAGGGTTGGGGTAGCGGGGGTGGAAACGCAGTATTTT.

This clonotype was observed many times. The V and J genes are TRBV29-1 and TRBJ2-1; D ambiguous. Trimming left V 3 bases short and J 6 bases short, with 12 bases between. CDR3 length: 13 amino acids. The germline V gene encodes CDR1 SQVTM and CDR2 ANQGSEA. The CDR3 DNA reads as TGCAGCGTTGACGGGTCCAACTCCAATGAGCAGTTCTTC. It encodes CSVDGSNSNEQFF.

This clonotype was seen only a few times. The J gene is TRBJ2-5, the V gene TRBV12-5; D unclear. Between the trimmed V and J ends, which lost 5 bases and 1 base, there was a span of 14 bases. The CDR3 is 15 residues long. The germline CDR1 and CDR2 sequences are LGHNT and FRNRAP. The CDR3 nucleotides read TGTGCTAGTGGTCGCTACGCCGGAGCCCAAGAGACCCAGTACTTC. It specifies CASGRYAGAQETQYF.

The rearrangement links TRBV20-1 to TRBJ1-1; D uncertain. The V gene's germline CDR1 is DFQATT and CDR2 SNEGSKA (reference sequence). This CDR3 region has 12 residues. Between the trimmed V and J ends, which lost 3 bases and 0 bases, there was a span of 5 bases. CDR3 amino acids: CSARRMNTEAFF. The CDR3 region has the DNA TGCAGTGCTAGGAGGATGAACACTGAAGCTTTCTTT.

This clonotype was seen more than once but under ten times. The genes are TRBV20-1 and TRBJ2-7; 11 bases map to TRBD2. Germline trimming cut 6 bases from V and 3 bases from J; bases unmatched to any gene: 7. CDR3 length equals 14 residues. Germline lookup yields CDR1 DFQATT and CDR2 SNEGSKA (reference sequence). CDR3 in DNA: TGCAGTGCCCCGGCCACTAGCGGGGGCTACGAGCAGTACGTC. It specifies CSAPATSGGYEQYV.

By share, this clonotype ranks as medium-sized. The CDR3 loop is CSVGTGLGEQFF. Here the CDR3 DNA reads TGCAGCGTTGGCACAGGGTTGGGTGAGCAGTTCTTC. V and J are TRBV29-1 and TRBJ2-1, with TRBD1 as a possible D gene (6 bases). V dropped 4 bases and J dropped 9 bases, with 13 bases sitting between them. Germline CDR1 reads SQVTM; CDR2 reads ANQGSEA. The CDR3 length is 12 residues.

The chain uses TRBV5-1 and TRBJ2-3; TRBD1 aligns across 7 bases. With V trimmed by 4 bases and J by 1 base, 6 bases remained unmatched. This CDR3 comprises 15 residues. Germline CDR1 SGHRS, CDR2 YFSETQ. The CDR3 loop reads CASSGGQVRTDTQYF. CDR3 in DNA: TGCGCCAGCAGCGGCGGACAGGTTCGCACAGATACGCAGTATTTT. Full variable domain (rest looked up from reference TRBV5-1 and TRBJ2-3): KAGVTQTPRYLIKTRGQQVTLSCSPISGHRSVSWYQQTPGQGLQFLFEYFSETQRNKGNFPGRFSGRQFSNSRSEMNVSTLELGDSALYLCASSGGQVRTDTQYFGPGTRLTVL.

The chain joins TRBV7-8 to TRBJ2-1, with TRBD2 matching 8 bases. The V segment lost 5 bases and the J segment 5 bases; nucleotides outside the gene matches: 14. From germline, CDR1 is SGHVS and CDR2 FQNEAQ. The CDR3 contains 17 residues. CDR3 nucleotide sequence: TGTGCCAGCAGCGCGGGAGGAGGGGGGGGCCTAAACAATGAGCAGTTCTTC. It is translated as CASSAGGGGGLNNEQFF.

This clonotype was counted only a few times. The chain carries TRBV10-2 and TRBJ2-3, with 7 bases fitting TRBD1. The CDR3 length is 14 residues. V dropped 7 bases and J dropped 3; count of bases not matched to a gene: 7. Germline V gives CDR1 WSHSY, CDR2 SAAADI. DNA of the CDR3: TGCGCCAGCATGCGACAGGGTGGGACAGATACGCAGTATTTT. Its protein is CASMRQGGTDTQYF.

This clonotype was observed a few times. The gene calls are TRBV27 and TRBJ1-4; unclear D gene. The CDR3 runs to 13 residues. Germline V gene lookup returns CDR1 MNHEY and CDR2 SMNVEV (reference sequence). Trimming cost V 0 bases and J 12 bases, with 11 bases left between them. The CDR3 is CASSLSLDLQLFF. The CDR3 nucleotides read TGTGCCAGCAGTTTATCCCTGGATTTACAACTGTTTTTT.

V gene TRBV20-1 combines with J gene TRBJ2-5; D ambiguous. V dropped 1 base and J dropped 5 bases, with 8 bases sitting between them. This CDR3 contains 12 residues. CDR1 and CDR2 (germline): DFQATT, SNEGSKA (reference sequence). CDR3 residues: CSARGIEETQYF. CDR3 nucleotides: TGCAGTGCTAGAGGAATAGAGGAGACCCAGTACTTC.

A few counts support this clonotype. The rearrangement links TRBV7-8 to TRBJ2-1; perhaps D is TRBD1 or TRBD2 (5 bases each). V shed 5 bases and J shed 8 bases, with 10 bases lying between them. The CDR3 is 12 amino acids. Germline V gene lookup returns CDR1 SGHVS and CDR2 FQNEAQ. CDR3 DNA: TGTGCCAGCAGCGGCCGGGGCGATGAGCAGTTCTTC. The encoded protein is CASSGRGDEQFF. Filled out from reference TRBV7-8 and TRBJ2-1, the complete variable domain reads GAGVSQSPRYKVAKRGQDVALRCDPISGHVSLFWYQQALGQGPEFLTYFQNEAQLDKSGLPSDRFFAERPEGSVSTLKIQRTQQEDSAVYLCASSGRGDEQFFGPGTRLTVL.

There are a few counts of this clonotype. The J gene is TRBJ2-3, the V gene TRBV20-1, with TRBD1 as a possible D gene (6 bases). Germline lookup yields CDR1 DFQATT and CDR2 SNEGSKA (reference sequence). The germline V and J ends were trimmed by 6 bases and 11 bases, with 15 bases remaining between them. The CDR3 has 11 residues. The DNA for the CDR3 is TGCAGTGCCAAGGACAGACCTGGGCAGTATTTT. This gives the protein CSAKDRPGQYF.

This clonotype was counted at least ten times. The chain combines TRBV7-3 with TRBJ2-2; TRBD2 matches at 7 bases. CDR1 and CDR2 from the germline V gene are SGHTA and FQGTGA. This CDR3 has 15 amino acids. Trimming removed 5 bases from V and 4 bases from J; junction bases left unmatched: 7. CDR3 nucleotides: TGTGCCAGCAGCCCAGCGGGAAGCAGCACCGGGGAGCTGTTTTTT. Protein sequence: CASSPAGSSTGELFF.

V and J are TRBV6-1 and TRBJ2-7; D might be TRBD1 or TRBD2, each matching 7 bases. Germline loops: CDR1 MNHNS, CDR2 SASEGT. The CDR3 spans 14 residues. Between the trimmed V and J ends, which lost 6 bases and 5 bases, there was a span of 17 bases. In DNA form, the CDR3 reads TGTGCCAGCAGCCCCAGGGGGGGGTTGCACGAGCAGTACGTC. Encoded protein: CASSPRGGLHEQYV.

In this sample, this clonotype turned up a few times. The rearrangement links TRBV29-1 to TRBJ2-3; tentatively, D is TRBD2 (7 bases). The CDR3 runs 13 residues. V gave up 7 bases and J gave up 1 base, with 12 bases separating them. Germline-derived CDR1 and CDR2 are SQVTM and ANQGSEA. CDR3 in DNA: TGCAGCGCCTGGGGGGGCGGCACAGATACGCAGTATTTT. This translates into CSAWGGGTDTQYF.

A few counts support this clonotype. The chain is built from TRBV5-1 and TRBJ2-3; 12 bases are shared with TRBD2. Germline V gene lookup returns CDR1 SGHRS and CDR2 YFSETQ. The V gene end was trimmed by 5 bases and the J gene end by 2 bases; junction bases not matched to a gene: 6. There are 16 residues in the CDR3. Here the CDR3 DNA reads TGCGCCAGCAGTCCCGGACTAGCGGGACACACAGATACGCAGTATTTT. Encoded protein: CASSPGLAGHTDTQYF.

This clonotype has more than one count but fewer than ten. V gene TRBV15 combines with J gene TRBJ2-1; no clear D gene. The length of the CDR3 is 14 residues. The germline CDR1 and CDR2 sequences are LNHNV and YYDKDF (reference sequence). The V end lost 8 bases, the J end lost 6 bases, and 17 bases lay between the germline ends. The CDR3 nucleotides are TGTGCCACCCTAGAGCAGGCTTCAGGCAATGAGCAGTTCTTC. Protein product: CATLEQASGNEQFF. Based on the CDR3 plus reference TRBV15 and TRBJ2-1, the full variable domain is DAMVIQNPRYQVTQFGKPVTLSCSQTLNHNVMYWYQQKSSQAPKLLFHYYDKDFNNEADTPDNFQSRRPNTSFCFLDIRSPGLGDTAMYLCATLEQASGNEQFFGPGTRLTVL.